This T cell receptor beta chain was identified during a study of beta chain features in type 1 diabetes (dated by TCRdb to between 2018 and 2020). In terms of the full investigation: No differences in mean age, gender distribution, total cell number or subset yield were found between patients and healthy donors. A total of approximately 110,000,000 sorted cells were examined across all samples, and a strong correlation was observed between cell number per subset and RNA yield. The study compared TCRB repertoires of sorted circulating CD4+ T cell subsets between recently diagnosed type 1 diabetes patients and matched healthy donors. Whereas all 28 donors provided naive and central memory subsets, regulatory and stem cell-like memory subsets were isolated from just 8 patients and roughly eight healthy donors. What the study reported, not specific to this receptor: In all four CD4+ subsets, TCRB CDR3 length was moderately but significantly shorter in type 1 diabetes patients. Patients with type 1 diabetes made fewer insertions and deleted more nucleotides at VDJ recombination sites, implying thymic rearrangement abnormalities. Naive, central memory and regulatory TCRB repertoires appeared to be more alike among patients than among healthy donors. Because the HLA sub-analyses included only small numbers of individuals, any influence of HLA type on TCRB rearrangement was left unresolved. Shorter templates might be favored by PCR, yet because patient and control samples were amplified and corrected together, any such skew would affect both groups equally. Because cDNA was sequenced instead of genomic DNA, activated cells with high expression could be over-represented, although the groups did not differ in activation or CD3 levels.

A single peripheral blood draw of approximately 100 mL on average was collected from each donor into heparinised tubes. Using a panel that included CD45RO, CCR7, CD25, CD127, CD95 and CD27, naive, central memory, regulatory and stem cell-like memory CD4+ T cells were sorted on a BD FACSAria II. Every sorted population had a purity above 98%. PBMCs were isolated right away by Lymphoprep density gradient centrifugation and were stained directly, without culture. So that batch effects would be minimized, each experiment stained and sorted samples in pairs, pairing one healthy donor with one patient. As to this clone: Its target antigen remains unknown. No much larger clone exists at a distance of one base, and base qualities are not known.

V has 6 bases trimmed and J has 4 bases trimmed; junction bases matching no gene number 4. Spanning cysteine to phenylalanine, the CDR3 consists of 14 amino acids. Of the read, only the CDR3 DNA is kept; its 42 bases are in frame from base 1. The germline V gene (reference sequence) specifies LNHDA as CDR1 and SQIVND as CDR2. The entire amount of isolated RNA was reverse transcribed using the High Capacity cDNA Reverse Transcription Kit, so the sequenced TCRB transcripts were expressed ones. Naive, central memory and regulatory T cell samples underwent deep immunoSEQ sequencing, averaging around 3.7 million total reads per sample. Sorted cells were lysed in RLT buffer, and RNA was extracted using DNase-treated RNeasy Micro or Mini kits according to cell number. To prevent cross-contamination, every cell subset was processed on its own, while patient and healthy donor samples were processed together. The immunoSEQ multiplex PCR was used to amplify TCRB sequences from cDNA, generating 87-bp fragments that spanned the CDR3 region. Amplicons were sequenced on the Illumina HiSeq platform. The study's own analysis went as follows. Synthetic template baselines were used to correct PCR bias computationally, reads within Hamming distance 2 were collapsed together, and singletons that could not be merged were discarded. Reads were aligned against IMGT to assign V, D and J genes, CDR3 length and insertions or deletions at six rearrangement sites. Clonotype counts were normalized to sorted cell number within each subset before computing true diversity and Gini coefficients with the tcR R package. Repertoire sharing was quantified using the overlap coefficient calculated on TCRB nucleotide sequences. Imported from immuneACCESS, the table was reduced by TCRdb to in-frame sequences with V and J called. These copies leave out some clones; in studies compared against another copy, an unresolved V gene accounts for under half, and the cause of the remainder is not known. The V and J calls and clone size are taken from that table; D and trimming were inferred from the DNA. The sample contains 85,000 to 110,000 clones, 25% to 35% of them found a single time. Of the sample, more than 0.45% falls within the top ten clones.

The chain joins TRBV19 to TRBJ1-1, and 11 bases in between align with TRBD1. Sequencing input: central memory CD4+ T cells from blood. This clonotype originated in a young woman with type 1 diabetes. The DNA sequence follows: TGTGCCAGTAGATCCGGGACAGGGGGCACTGAAGCTTTCTTT. Translated, this gives CASRSGTGGTEAFF.